This is a list of T cell receptor beta chains from one sample in a study of shared clonotypes between healthy human individuals. Profiled with immunoSEQ multiplex PCR; TCRdb holds only in-frame clones, not every one. The table records roughly 1 million clones, 75% of them present only once. The sequencing input was memory CD4+ T cells sorted from blood. All receptors come from a man aged 18 to 35 in good health. The CDR3 runs from the conserved cysteine through the conserved F or W. The D gene is left open where the match is weak. Rows may omit the clone size; those that give it use once, few, many or a size class.

v_call,d_call,j_call,clone_size,cdr3_aa,cdr3_nt
TRBV6-6,TRBD2,TRBJ2-1,NA,CASIKAGGYNEQFF,TGTGCCAGCATAAAGGCGGGGGGCTACAATGAGCAGTTCTTC
TRBV7-8,NA,TRBJ2-1,NA,CASSLAAILEGVEQFF,TGTGCCAGCAGCTTAGCTGCTATTCTCGAGGGAGTTGAGCAGTTCTTC
TRBV18,NA,TRBJ1-2,few,CASSPILPVEGGYTF,TGTGCCAGCTCACCAATTTTGCCGGTTGAAGGGGGCTACACCTTC
TRBV10-3,TRBD1,TRBJ1-6,NA,CAISERDSPVRALHF,TGTGCCATCAGCGAAAGGGACAGTCCTGTCAGGGCCCTCCACTTT
TRBV5-1,NA,TRBJ2-3,NA,CASRDGTSTDTQYF,TGCGCCAGCAGAGACGGAACTAGCACAGATACGCAGTATTTT
TRBV6-6,NA,TRBJ1-6,NA,CASSYGQLAGNSPLHF,TGTGCCAGCAGTTACGGCCAGTTGGCGGGGAATTCACCCCTCCACTTT
TRBV28,NA,TRBJ2-5,NA,CASNSVALLRAETQYF,TGTGCCAGCAATTCTGTGGCGCTCCTTAGGGCCGAGACCCAGTACTTC
TRBV7-6,TRBD1,TRBJ2-7,NA,CASSYQGAHEQYF,TGTGCCAGCAGCTACCAGGGGGCCCACGAGCAGTACTTC
TRBV28,TRBD2,TRBJ2-7,NA,CASLAPGRQYEQYF,TGTGCCAGTCTCGCCCCCGGGAGGCAATACGAGCAGTACTTC
TRBV11-2,NA,TRBJ2-7,NA,CASSLSSYEQYF,TGTGCCAGCAGCTTATCGTCCTACGAGCAGTACTTC
TRBV6-5,NA,TRBJ2-7,NA,CASSYRPQQYYEQYF,TGTGCCAGCAGTTACCGCCCACAACAGTACTACGAGCAGTACTTC
TRBV19,TRBD1,TRBJ1-5,few,CASMGGQGRDQPQHF,TGTGCCAGTATGGGAGGACAGGGCCGAGATCAGCCCCAGCATTTT
TRBV7-2,TRBD2,TRBJ2-1,NA,CASSWTSGTTGTGQFF,TGTGCCAGCAGCTGGACTAGCGGGACGACGGGTACGGGGCAGTTCTTC
TRBV6-5,NA,TRBJ2-1,NA,CASSSDRSSYNEQFF,TGTGCCAGCAGTTCAGACCGGAGCTCCTACAATGAGCAGTTCTTC
TRBV18,NA,TRBJ2-2,NA,CASSPQAAGELFF,TGTGCCAGCTCACCACAAGCGGCCGGGGAGCTGTTTTTT
TRBV2,NA,TRBJ1-2,NA,CASSGNRVGYTF,TGTGCCAGCAGTGGGAACAGGGTCGGCTACACCTTC
TRBV27,NA,TRBJ2-3,NA,CASSFSANTDTQYF,TGTGCCAGCAGCTTTTCGGCCAACACAGATACGCAGTATTTT
TRBV7-2,TRBD1,TRBJ1-5,NA,CASSFTGALYSNQPQHF,TGTGCCAGCAGCTTTACAGGGGCCCTCTATAGCAATCAGCCCCAGCATTTT
TRBV2,NA,TRBJ1-2,once,CASTVLGPGGNYGYTF,TGTGCCAGCACCGTACTGGGGCCGGGGGGTAACTATGGCTACACCTTC
TRBV28,TRBD2,TRBJ2-2,NA,CASKFLRGIKLFF,TGTGCCAGCAAGTTTCTGCGGGGGATTAAGCTGTTTTTT
TRBV15,TRBD2,TRBJ2-3,NA,CATSRASGKPTDTQYF,TGTGCCACCAGCAGAGCTAGCGGAAAACCCACAGATACGCAGTATTTT
TRBV5-4,NA,TRBJ1-2,NA,CASSLEWGGSGNYGYTF,TGTGCCAGCAGCTTGGAGTGGGGAGGGTCGGGAAACTATGGCTACACCTTC
TRBV9,NA,TRBJ2-4,NA,CASSREAKNIQYF,TGTGCCAGCAGTCGGGAGGCCAAAAACATTCAGTACTTC
TRBV7-2,TRBD2,TRBJ2-5,NA,CASSSPMGLAGGETQYF,TGTGCCAGCAGCTCGCCCATGGGACTAGCGGGAGGAGAGACCCAGTACTTC
TRBV6-1,NA,TRBJ1-6,NA,CASSEAFDSSPLHF,TGTGCCAGCAGTGAAGCATTCGATAGTTCACCCCTCCACTTT
TRBV4-3,NA,TRBJ2-2,NA,CASSQVRIGGTGELFF,TGCGCCAGCAGCCAAGTTAGAATAGGGGGGACCGGGGAGCTGTTTTTT
TRBV5-1,TRBD1,TRBJ1-4,few,CASSLVSHQGDDEKLFF,TGCGCCAGCAGCTTAGTAAGTCATCAGGGGGACGATGAAAAACTGTTTTTT
TRBV28,TRBD1,TRBJ1-2,NA,CASDGTGQKGVYGYTF,TGTGCCAGCGACGGGACAGGCCAAAAAGGGGTCTATGGCTACACCTTC
TRBV4-3,NA,TRBJ1-3,NA,CASSQEPRGWDTIYF,TGCGCCAGCAGCCAAGAACCACGGGGGTGGGACACCATATATTTT
TRBV2,NA,TRBJ2-7,NA,CAITGESYEQYF,TGTGCCATTACGGGGGAGAGCTACGAGCAGTACTTC
TRBV27,TRBD1,TRBJ1-3,few,CAPRGVGRGESGNTIYF,TGTGCCCCGCGGGGGGTGGGCAGGGGGGAGTCTGGAAACACCATATATTTT
TRBV27,NA,TRBJ1-2,NA,CASSFLEGRSGYTF,TGTGCCAGCAGTTTTTTGGAGGGGAGAAGTGGCTACACCTTC
TRBV6-6,TRBD1,TRBJ1-4,NA,CASSPPGQTNEKLFF,TGTGCCAGCAGTCCCCCGGGACAGACGAATGAAAAACTGTTTTTT
TRBV4-3,NA,TRBJ2-3,few,CASSQETTYTQYF,TGCGCCAGCAGCCAAGAGACTACTTATACGCAGTATTTT
TRBV6-6,TRBD1,TRBJ1-6,NA,CASSLNPGQNSPLHF,TGTGCCAGCAGCTTAAACCCGGGACAGAATTCACCCCTCCACTTT
TRBV21-1,NA,TRBJ1-6,few,CASSKVNSPLHF,TGTGCCAGCAGCAAAGTTAATTCACCCCTCCACTTT
TRBV19,NA,TRBJ1-5,NA,CASGQKSNQPQHF,TGTGCCAGTGGACAGAAGAGCAATCAGCCCCAGCATTTT
TRBV27,TRBD1,TRBJ1-6,NA,CASSTGQGVESPLHF,TGTGCCAGCAGTACCGGACAGGGGGTTGAGTCACCCCTCCACTTT
TRBV5-1,NA,TRBJ1-1,NA,CASSLARMNTEAFF,TGCGCCAGCAGCTTGGCTAGGATGAACACTGAAGCTTTCTTT
TRBV6-5,TRBD2,TRBJ2-7,few,CASSPSGSGGEQYF,TGTGCCAGCAGTCCTAGCGGGAGTGGAGGCGAGCAGTACTTC
TRBV14,NA,TRBJ2-1,NA,CASSQDAVSPYNEQFF,TGTGCCAGCAGCCAAGACGCGGTTAGTCCTTACAATGAGCAGTTCTTC
TRBV2,TRBD2,TRBJ2-3,few,CASGEGMRTDTQYF,TGTGCCAGCGGGGAGGGAATGAGAACAGATACGCAGTATTTT
TRBV30,TRBD2,TRBJ2-1,many,CAWSGTNSYNEQFF,TGTGCCTGGTCCGGGACTAACTCCTACAATGAGCAGTTCTTC
TRBV2,NA,TRBJ2-7,once,CASRVQGMTYEQYF,TGTGCCAGCAGAGTTCAGGGGATGACCTACGAGCAGTACTTC
TRBV28,NA,TRBJ1-2,NA,CASRDSLYGYTF,TGTGCCAGCAGGGACAGCCTCTATGGCTACACCTTC
TRBV19,TRBD2,TRBJ2-1,NA,CASSLGVAGAAEQFF,TGTGCCAGTAGCCTTGGGGTAGCGGGAGCGGCTGAACAGTTCTTC
TRBV25-1,TRBD1,TRBJ2-6,NA,CASSEQGAGANVLTF,TGTGCCAGCAGTGAACAGGGGGCTGGGGCCAACGTCCTGACTTTC
TRBV2,TRBD1,TRBJ1-2,NA,CASRGQGASYGYTF,TGTGCCAGCAGGGGACAGGGGGCAAGCTATGGCTACACCTTC
TRBV6-5,TRBD2,TRBJ2-2,NA,CASSYPSASGTGELFF,TGTGCCAGCAGTTACCCCTCGGCTAGCGGCACCGGGGAGCTGTTTTTT
TRBV11-3,NA,TRBJ2-1,once,CASSPGPWNEQFF,TGTGCCAGCAGCCCTGGCCCGTGGAATGAGCAGTTCTTC
TRBV2,TRBD1,TRBJ2-1,NA,CASSEEGQGGNEQFF,TGTGCCAGCAGTGAGGAGGGACAGGGAGGCAATGAGCAGTTCTTC
TRBV6-1,NA,TRBJ1-5,NA,CASATQGEVNQPQHF,TGTGCCAGCGCTACCCAGGGAGAGGTCAATCAGCCCCAGCATTTT
TRBV11-2,NA,TRBJ1-6,NA,CASSLVGSFGSPLHF,TGTGCCAGCAGCTTAGTTGGGTCGTTCGGTTCACCCCTCCACTTT
TRBV19,TRBD1,TRBJ1-1,NA,CASRWGRGRTNTEAFF,TGTGCCAGTAGATGGGGCAGGGGGCGGACGAACACTGAAGCTTTCTTT
TRBV7-9,TRBD2,TRBJ2-3,NA,CASSSIPGLAGSGTDTQYF,TGTGCCAGCAGCTCTATTCCGGGACTAGCGGGATCGGGCACAGATACGCAGTATTTT
TRBV6-6,NA,TRBJ1-4,NA,CASYPGGPDRLLFF,TGTGCCAGCTACCCGGGGGGACCCGACCGCCTGCTGTTTTTT
TRBV7-3,NA,TRBJ2-3,NA,CASSLGQASTDTQYF,TGTGCCAGCAGCTTAGGTCAGGCTAGCACAGATACGCAGTATTTT